This T cell receptor (beta chain) was profiled in a study of long-term antiretroviral therapy in people with HIV. As regards this clone: Its antigen is as yet unknown.

Running of the v3.0 immunoSEQ assay took place at survey level. Produced via immunoSEQ multiplex PCR; TCRdb's table is partial and in-frame only. The sample contains 15,000 or so clones, 60% to 80% of which appear only once. Study-level findings and limits: Within the repertoire, clones expanded before ART were dominant at all time points. HIV repertoires spanned tighter CDR3 length ranges than controls did.

Until DNA extraction, the samples held between about 1-10 million cryopreserved PBMC. V gave up 7 bases and J gave up 2 bases, with 14 bases separating them. Germline assignment: CDR1 SGHTA and CDR2 FQGNSA. The CDR3 spans 14 residues. The TCR comes from a woman aged 40-49 years with HIV. V and J are TRBV7-2 and TRBJ1-1; D is perhaps TRBD1 (5 bases). The sequencing used unsorted PBMCs, collected 0.5 years before starting antiretroviral therapy. CDR3 residues: CASTLTGINTEAFF. CDR3 nucleotides: TGTGCCAGCACCCTAACAGGTATCAACACTGAAGCTTTCTTT.